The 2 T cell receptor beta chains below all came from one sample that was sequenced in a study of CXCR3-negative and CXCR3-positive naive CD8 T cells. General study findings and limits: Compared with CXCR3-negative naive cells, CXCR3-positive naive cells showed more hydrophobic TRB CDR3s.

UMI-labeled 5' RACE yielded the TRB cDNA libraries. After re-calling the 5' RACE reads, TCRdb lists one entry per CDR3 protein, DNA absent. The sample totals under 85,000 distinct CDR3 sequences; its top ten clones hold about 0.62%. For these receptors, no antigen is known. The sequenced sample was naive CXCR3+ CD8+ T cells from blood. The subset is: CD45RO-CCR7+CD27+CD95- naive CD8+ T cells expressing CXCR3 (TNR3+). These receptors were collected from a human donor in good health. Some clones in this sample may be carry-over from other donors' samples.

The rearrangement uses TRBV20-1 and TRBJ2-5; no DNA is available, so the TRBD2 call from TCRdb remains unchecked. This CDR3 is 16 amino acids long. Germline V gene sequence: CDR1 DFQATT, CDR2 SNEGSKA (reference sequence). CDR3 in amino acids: CSAPPAGTSPGETQYF.

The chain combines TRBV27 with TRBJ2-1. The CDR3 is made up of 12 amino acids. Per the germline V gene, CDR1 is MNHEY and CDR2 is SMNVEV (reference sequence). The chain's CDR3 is CASSPSYNEQFF.